This TCR beta chain originates from a study of CXCR4 blockade with PD-1 therapy in pancreatic cancer. Overall study findings and caveats: Convergent selection by common tumor antigens was suggested by nucleotide rearrangement counts.

These archived tumors were resected from patients never given neoadjuvant therapy beforehand. Points on this clone: No antigen is known for it.

TCRdb's copy holds only in-frame clones and misses some; the assay was immunoSEQ multiplex PCR. The sample lists around 800 clones, 35% to 55% occurring once. The clonotype was recovered from a human donor with pancreatic ductal adenocarcinoma. Material for sequencing was tumor tissue.

For the CDR3, the DNA is TGCAGCGTTGAAGACACAGGGGGCCCGACGATGGATACGCAGTATTTT. Translated: CSVEDTGGPTMDTQYF. The chain combines TRBV29-1 with TRBJ2-3, with TRBD1 matching over 9 bases. CDR1 and CDR2 (germline): SQVTM, ANQGSEA. The CDR3 covers 16 residues. V shed 0 bases and J 6 bases; nucleotides not matched to a gene: 10.